These T cell receptor beta chains were read from a single sample in a study of cytomegalovirus exposure and HLA in healthy donors. The method was immunoSEQ multiplex PCR; TCRdb's version includes in-frame clones alone and lacks a portion of them. The sample lists about 77,000 clones; about 71% were seen once. The sample consisted of PBMCs. All receptors come from a woman in her thirties or forties in good health and CMV-seronegative. Each CDR3 is given with its conserved first and last residue. The D gene is left open where the match is weak. Clone size appears in some rows only: once, few, many, or a class for an expanded clone.

CDR3 DNA: TGTGCCAGCAGCCCGGGACTTCGCACAGATACGCAGTATTTT
CDR3 protein: CASSPGLRTDTQYF
clone size: NA
CDR3 length: 14
V gene: TRBV7-9
D gene: NA
J gene: TRBJ2-3

CDR3 DNA: TGTGCCAGCAGCCCCGGACTAGCGGGAGGTGAGCAGTACTTC
CDR3 protein: CASSPGLAGGEQYF
clone size: NA
CDR3 length: 14
V gene: TRBV11-1
D gene: TRBD2
J gene: TRBJ2-7

CDR3 DNA: TGTGCCAGCAGCCAAAGAGTCGACTCTGGGGCCAACGTCCTGACTTTC
CDR3 protein: CASSQRVDSGANVLTF
clone size: NA
CDR3 length: 16
V gene: TRBV4-2
D gene: NA
J gene: TRBJ2-6

CDR3 DNA: TGTGCCAGCAGCCCCTCCCGGACTAGGCAAGAGACCCAGTACTTC
CDR3 protein: CASSPSRTRQETQYF
clone size: NA
CDR3 length: 15
V gene: TRBV14
D gene: TRBD2
J gene: TRBJ2-5

CDR3 DNA: TGTGCCAGCAGCTCCACAGGGACAAATCAGCCCCAGCATTTT
CDR3 protein: CASSSTGTNQPQHF
clone size: NA
CDR3 length: 14
V gene: TRBV7-2
D gene: NA
J gene: TRBJ1-5

CDR3 DNA: TGTGCCTGGACCGGACTAAGGGATGAGCAGTTCTTC
CDR3 protein: CAWTGLRDEQFF
clone size: NA
CDR3 length: 12
V gene: TRBV30
D gene: NA
J gene: TRBJ2-1

CDR3 DNA: TGTGCCAGCAGCGTAGTTGAAGCGGGAGGCATGTACTTC
CDR3 protein: CASSVVEAGGMYF
clone size: NA
CDR3 length: 13
V gene: TRBV9
D gene: TRBD2
J gene: TRBJ2-7

CDR3 DNA: TGCGCCAGCAGCCCCCGTCGGGGGAGTTTTTACGAGCAGTACTTC
CDR3 protein: CASSPRRGSFYEQYF
clone size: many
CDR3 length: 15
V gene: TRBV4-3
D gene: NA
J gene: TRBJ2-7

CDR3 DNA: TGTGCCAGTAGTATTGGGGCAGGGGGCCGTTTCTCCTATAATTCACCCCTCCACTTT
CDR3 protein: CASSIGAGGRFSYNSPLHF
clone size: once
CDR3 length: 19
V gene: TRBV19
D gene: TRBD1
J gene: TRBJ1-6

CDR3 DNA: TGTGCCAGCACTAGAGAGGGTTCCCACTCCTACAATGAGCAGTTCTTC
CDR3 protein: CASTREGSHSYNEQFF
clone size: NA
CDR3 length: 16
V gene: TRBV2
D gene: NA
J gene: TRBJ2-1

CDR3 DNA: TGTGCCAGCAGTGACGGGACTAGCGGGATGAAGTACTTC
CDR3 protein: CASSDGTSGMKYF
clone size: NA
CDR3 length: 13
V gene: TRBV6-4
D gene: TRBD2
J gene: TRBJ2-7

CDR3 DNA: TGTGCCAGCAGCCTACTAGTTCAAGAGACCCAGTACTTC
CDR3 protein: CASSLLVQETQYF
clone size: NA
CDR3 length: 13
V gene: TRBV5-5
D gene: NA
J gene: TRBJ2-5

CDR3 DNA: TGTGCCTGGAAGGGAGGAGGGAATCAGCCCCAGCATTTT
CDR3 protein: CAWKGGGNQPQHF
clone size: NA
CDR3 length: 13
V gene: TRBV30
D gene: NA
J gene: TRBJ1-5

CDR3 DNA: TGTGCCAGCAGCCCACCCCCGAGGGCGATGAACACTGAAGCTTTCTTT
CDR3 protein: CASSPPPRAMNTEAFF
clone size: NA
CDR3 length: 16
V gene: TRBV11-2
D gene: NA
J gene: TRBJ1-1

CDR3 DNA: TGTGCCAGCAGTGAAAAAGGGGCAGGCAAAAACATTCAGTACTTC
CDR3 protein: CASSEKGAGKNIQYF
clone size: NA
CDR3 length: 15
V gene: TRBV2
D gene: NA
J gene: TRBJ2-4

CDR3 DNA: TGTGCCAGCAGTTCCGCGACAGGGCCCGATCAGCCCCAGCATTTT
CDR3 protein: CASSSATGPDQPQHF
clone size: NA
CDR3 length: 15
V gene: TRBV6-6
D gene: TRBD1
J gene: TRBJ1-5

CDR3 DNA: TGTGCCAGCAGTGAGTTCAGGGGCGAGACCGGGGAGCTGTTTTTT
CDR3 protein: CASSEFRGETGELFF
clone size: NA
CDR3 length: 15
V gene: TRBV25-1
D gene: NA
J gene: TRBJ2-2

CDR3 DNA: TGTGCCAGCAGCCCCATGGGACAGAACGAACTGTTTTTT
CDR3 protein: CASSPMGQNELFF
clone size: few
CDR3 length: 13
V gene: TRBV5-5
D gene: TRBD1
J gene: TRBJ1-4

CDR3 DNA: TGTGCCATCAGTGAGTCCGGGACTAGCGGGAGGAATGAGCAGTTCTTC
CDR3 protein: CAISESGTSGRNEQFF
clone size: NA
CDR3 length: 16
V gene: TRBV10-3
D gene: TRBD2
J gene: TRBJ2-1

CDR3 DNA: TGTGCCAGCAGTGAGGGGACTATTCAAGAGACCCAGTACTTC
CDR3 protein: CASSEGTIQETQYF
clone size: few
CDR3 length: 14
V gene: TRBV2
D gene: TRBD2
J gene: TRBJ2-5

CDR3 DNA: TGTGCCAGCAGTGGGGCAGGAATTAACTATGGCTACACCTTC
CDR3 protein: CASSGAGINYGYTF
clone size: NA
CDR3 length: 14
V gene: TRBV2
D gene: NA
J gene: TRBJ1-2

CDR3 DNA: TGCAGCGTTGAGGATAGGGTGACGACCCGGGGAAGCACTGAAGCTTTCTTT
CDR3 protein: CSVEDRVTTRGSTEAFF
clone size: NA
CDR3 length: 17
V gene: TRBV29-1
D gene: NA
J gene: TRBJ1-1